The next 2 T cell receptor beta chains were all read from a single sample in a study of beta chain features in type 1 diabetes. The authors reverse transcribed all of the isolated RNA, so sequencing captured expressed TCRB transcripts. Sequencing was performed with immunoSEQ multiplex PCR; in TCRdb, only in-frame clones are kept and a portion is missing. Of 130,000 or so clones in the sample, about a tenth are singletons; the top ten hold almost 0.65%. Source material: central memory CD4+ T cells from blood. Every receptor here comes from a woman aged 35 to 49 in good health.

This clone occurred a few times. Other DNA variants within this sample encode the same CDR3. This chain links TRBV5-1 with TRBJ2-3; 9 bases map to TRBD1. CDR3 length: 14 amino acids. V lost 4 bases to trimming and J lost 3 bases; unmatched junction nucleotides: 3. Germline V lookup: CDR1 SGHRS, CDR2 YFSETQ. For the CDR3, the DNA is TGCGCCAGCAGCCGGGACAGGGAGACAGATACGCAGTATTTT. Its translation: CASSRDRETDTQYF. Full variable domain (missing parts from reference TRBV5-1 and TRBJ2-3): KAGVTQTPRYLIKTRGQQVTLSCSPISGHRSVSWYQQTPGQGLQFLFEYFSETQRNKGNFPGRFSGRQFSNSRSEMNVSTLELGDSALYLCASSRDRETDTQYFGPGTRLTVL.

This clone was picked up a small number of times. The chain combines TRBV5-1 with TRBJ2-5; TRBD2 might be the D (6 bases). The V gene's germline CDR1 is SGHRS and CDR2 YFSETQ. V was pared by 7 bases and J by 2 bases, with 15 bases between. The CDR3 is 14 amino acids. The CDR3 DNA follows: TGCGCCAGCGGACCCGGGACTTCTCAAGAGACCCAGTACTTC. Amino acids: CASGPGTSQETQYF.